Here is one T cell receptor beta chain with its context. The data belong to a study of cytomegalovirus exposure and HLA in healthy donors. Germline V gene data show CDR1 as MGHDK and CDR2 as SYGVNS. Trimming removed 2 bases at V and 4 bases at J, with 14 bases between. This CDR3 spans 15 amino acids. Amplification used 60 Vbeta primers and 13 Jbeta primers. The data were produced by immunoSEQ multiplex PCR, yet TCRdb's version contains in-frame clones alone and is incomplete. This sample has 200,000 to 250,000 clones, with under 80% found just once. The chain employs TRBV25-1 and TRBJ1-1; D gene ambiguous. The sample taken for sequencing was PBMCs. The source of this sequence is a woman aged 30 to 39 in good health and CMV-seronegative. The CDR3 sequence: CASSEGFGRGTEAFF. CDR3 nucleotides: TGTGCCAGCAGTGAAGGATTTGGTAGAGGCACTGAAGCTTTCTTT.